The 10 T cell receptor beta chains presented below share a single source sample, sequenced in a study (dated by TCRdb to the mid-2010s). Cells that were CD4+CD25+CD127-/low were isolated as Tregs. The library relied on 5' RACE. These reads were obtained on an Illumina MiSeq. TCRdb cleaned the public reads at Q25 with fastp, built clones with MiXCR and kept in-frame beta chains. Rows with one shared CDR3 protein collapse into an entry with the most common genes and DNA. The sample profile shows more than 55,000 distinct CDR3 sequences; less than 25% of them were found once. The ten largest clones capture around 3.2% of the sample. The specimen was tumor-infiltrating Tregs sorted from the breast tumor. The receptors derive from a female donor with breast cancer.

The rearrangement links TRBV28 to TRBJ1-5; 8 positions match TRBD1. This CDR3 has 15 residues. Germline CDR1 MDHEN, CDR2 SYDVKM. V gave up 4 bases and J gave up 2 bases; unmatched junction bases: 4. The CDR3 region is CASSYQGAGNQPQHF. CDR3 coding DNA: TGTGCCAGCAGTTACCAGGGGGCTGGCAATCAGCCCCAGCATTTT.

This rearrangement joins TRBV27 to TRBJ1-5; TRBD1 might be the D (6 bases). The CDR3 has 13 residues. Germline-derived CDR1 and CDR2 are MNHEY and SMNVEV (reference sequence). V gave up 8 bases and J gave up 2 bases, with 10 bases separating them. CDR3 nucleotides: TGTGCCAGCTCTAGGGGGGGCAATCAGCCCCAGCATTTT. This gives the protein CASSRGGNQPQHF.

This clonotype was recorded many times. The gene calls are TRBV5-1 and TRBJ2-5, with TRBD2 identical over 9 bases. With 4 bases clipped from V and 1 base from J, the junction kept 2 bases outside the gene matches. The CDR3 loop spans 14 amino acids. Germline assignment: CDR1 SGHRS and CDR2 YFSETQ. The CDR3 DNA is TGCGCCAGCAGCCTGACTAGCGGCCAAGAGACCCAGTACTTC. Protein: CASSLTSGQETQYF.

The DNA of the CDR3 is TGTGCCACCAGCAGAGATGAGACAGGGGGAATGGGAAACACCATATATTTT. Amino acid sequence: CATSRDETGGMGNTIYF. This chain joins TRBV15 and TRBJ1-3, with 9 bases matching TRBD1. V lost 0 bases to trimming and J lost 4 bases; unmatched junction nucleotides: 7. The CDR3 covers 17 residues. Per the germline V gene, CDR1 is LNHNV and CDR2 is YYDKDF (reference sequence). Together with reference TRBV15 and TRBJ1-3, the CDR3 gives the full variable domain: DAMVIQNPRYQVTQFGKPVTLSCSQTLNHNVMYWYQQKSSQAPKLLFHYYDKDFNNEADTPDNFQSRRPNTSFCFLDIRSPGLGDTAMYLCATSRDETGGMGNTIYFGEGSWLTVV.

The gene calls are TRBV29-1 and TRBJ2-5; D is unresolved. Germline-derived CDR1 and CDR2 are SQVTM and ANQGSEA. The CDR3 has 13 amino acids. V was clipped by 2 bases and J by 4 bases, with 11 bases between them. The CDR3 nucleotides are TGCAGCGTTGAAAGTAGCCCTCGAGAGACCCAGTACTTC. Amino acids: CSVESSPRETQYF.

This clonotype has a handful of counts. The V call is TRBV5-1, the J call TRBJ2-3; the match to TRBD2 covers 7 bases. From germline, CDR1 is SGHRS and CDR2 YFSETQ. The junction had 11 bases not matched to a gene; V was cut back by 5 bases and J by 5 bases. The CDR3 sequence is 15 residues long. CDR3 in amino acids: CASRQSREKRDTQYF. The CDR3 nucleotides are TGCGCCAGCAGGCAGTCGCGGGAGAAGAGAGATACGCAGTATTTT.

The chain employs TRBV6-6 and TRBJ1-1, with D uncertain. The V end was cut by 5 bases, the J end by 14 bases, with 21 bases between. Germline V gives CDR1 MNHNY, CDR2 SVGAGI (reference sequence). This CDR3 region has 13 residues. CDR3 region: CASSHILNTGAFF. The CDR3 nucleotides read TGTGCCAGCAGTCACATCTTGAACACTGGAGCGTTCTTT.

This clonotype was observed a few times. The chain has TRBV6-5 and TRBJ2-7; 14 bases line up with TRBD2. The ends lost 5 bases at V and 6 bases at J; junction bases unmatched: 6. Germline assignment: CDR1 MNHEY and CDR2 SVGAGI. The CDR3 sequence is 15 residues long. CDR3 DNA sequence: TGTGCCAGCAGTCAAGGACTAGCGGGAGGAGTCGAGCAGTACTTC. It codes for CASSQGLAGGVEQYF.

This chain connects TRBV6-6 to TRBJ1-1; possible D gene TRBD1, 6 bases. The CDR3 loop spans 14 amino acids. V lost 8 bases to trimming and J lost 0 bases, with 13 bases between them. Per the germline V gene, CDR1 is MNHNY and CDR2 is SVGAGI (reference sequence). The CDR3 DNA follows: TGTGCCAGCTCCGACAGGTACTTGAACACTGAAGCTTTCTTT. Encoded protein: CASSDRYLNTEAFF.

The table lists this clonotype with a few counts. The rearrangement joins TRBV6-6 to TRBJ2-7, with 7 bases aligning to TRBD2. CDR3 size: 15 residues. Trimming cost V 0 bases and J 4 bases; bases outside gene matches: 6. The germline CDR1 and CDR2 sequences are MNHNY and SVGAGI (reference sequence). The chain's CDR3 is CASSYSTRGGYEQYF. The CDR3 region has the DNA TGTGCCAGCAGTTACTCGACAAGGGGAGGGTACGAGCAGTACTTC.